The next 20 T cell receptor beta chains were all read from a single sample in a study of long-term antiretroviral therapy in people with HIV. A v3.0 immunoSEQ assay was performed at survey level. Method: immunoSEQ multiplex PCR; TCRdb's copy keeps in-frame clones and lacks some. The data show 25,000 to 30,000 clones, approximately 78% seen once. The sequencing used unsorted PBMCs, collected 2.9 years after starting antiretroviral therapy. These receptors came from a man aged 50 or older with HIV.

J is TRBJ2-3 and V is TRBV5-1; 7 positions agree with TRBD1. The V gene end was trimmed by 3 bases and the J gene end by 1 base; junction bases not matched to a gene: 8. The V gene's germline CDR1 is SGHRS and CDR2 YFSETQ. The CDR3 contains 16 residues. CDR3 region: CASSSYDRAGTDTQYF. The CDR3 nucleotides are TGCGCCAGCAGCTCCTATGACAGGGCGGGCACAGATACGCAGTATTTT.

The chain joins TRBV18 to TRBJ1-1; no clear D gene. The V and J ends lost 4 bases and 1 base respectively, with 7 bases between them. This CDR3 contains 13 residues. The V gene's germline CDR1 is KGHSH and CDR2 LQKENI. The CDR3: CASSLSGNTEAFF. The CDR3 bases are TGTGCCAGCTCACTATCAGGGAACACTGAAGCTTTCTTT.

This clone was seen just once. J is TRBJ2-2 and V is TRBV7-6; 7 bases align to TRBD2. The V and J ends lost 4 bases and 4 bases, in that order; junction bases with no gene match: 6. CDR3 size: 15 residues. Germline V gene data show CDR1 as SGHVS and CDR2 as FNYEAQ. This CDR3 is CASSSPTSSTGELFF. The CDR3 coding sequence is TGTGCCAGCAGCTCCCCGACTAGCTCCACCGGGGAGCTGTTTTTT. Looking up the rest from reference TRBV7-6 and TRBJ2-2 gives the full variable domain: GAGVSQSPRYKVTKRGQDVALRCDPISGHVSLYWYRQALGQGPEFLTYFNYEAQQDKSGLPNDRFSAERPEGSISTLTIQRTEQRDSAMYRCASSSPTSSTGELFFGEGSRLTVL.

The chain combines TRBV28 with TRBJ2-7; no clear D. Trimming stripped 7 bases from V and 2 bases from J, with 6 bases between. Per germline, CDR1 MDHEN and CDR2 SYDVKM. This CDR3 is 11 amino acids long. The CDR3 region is CASTQTYEQYF. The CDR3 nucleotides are TGTGCCAGCACACAGACCTACGAGCAGTACTTC. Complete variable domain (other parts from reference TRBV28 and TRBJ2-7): DVKVTQSSRYLVKRTGEKVFLECVQDMDHENMFWYRQDPGLGLRLIYFSYDVKMKEKGDIPEGYSVSREKKERFSLILESASTNQTSMYLCASTQTYEQYFGPGTRLTVT.

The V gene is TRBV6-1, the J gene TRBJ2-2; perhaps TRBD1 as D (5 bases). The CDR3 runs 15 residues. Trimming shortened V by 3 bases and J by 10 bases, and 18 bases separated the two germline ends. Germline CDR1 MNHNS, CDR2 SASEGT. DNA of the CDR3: TGTGCCAGCAGTGACTTAGGGGCCATCCGCGTGGAGCTGTTTTTT. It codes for CASSDLGAIRVELFF.

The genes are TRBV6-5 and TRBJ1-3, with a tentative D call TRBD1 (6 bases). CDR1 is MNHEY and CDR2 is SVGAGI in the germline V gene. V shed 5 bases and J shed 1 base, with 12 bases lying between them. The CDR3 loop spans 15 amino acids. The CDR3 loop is CASSKNRESGNTIYF. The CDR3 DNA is TGTGCCAGCAGTAAAAACAGGGAATCTGGAAACACCATATATTTT.

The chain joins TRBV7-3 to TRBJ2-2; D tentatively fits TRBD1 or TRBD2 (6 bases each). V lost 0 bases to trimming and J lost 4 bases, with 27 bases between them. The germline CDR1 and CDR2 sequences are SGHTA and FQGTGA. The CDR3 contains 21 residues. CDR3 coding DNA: TGTGCCAGCAGCTTAACGAATGGTTGGGGTCGGGGGCTGGCTTCCACCGGGGAGCTGTTTTTT. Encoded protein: CASSLTNGWGRGLASTGELFF.

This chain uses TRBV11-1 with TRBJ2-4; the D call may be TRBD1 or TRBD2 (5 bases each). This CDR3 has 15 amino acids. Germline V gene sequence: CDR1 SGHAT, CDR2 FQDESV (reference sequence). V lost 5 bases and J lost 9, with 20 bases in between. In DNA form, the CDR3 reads TGTGCCAGCAGCCAACGTGGGACGGTTGAGGGCATTCAGTACTTC. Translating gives CASSQRGTVEGIQYF.

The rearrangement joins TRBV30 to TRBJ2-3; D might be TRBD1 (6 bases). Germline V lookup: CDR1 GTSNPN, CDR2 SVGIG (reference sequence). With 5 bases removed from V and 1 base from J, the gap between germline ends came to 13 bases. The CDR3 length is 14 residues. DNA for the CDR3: TGTGCCTGGTCAAGGGGGATAGGCACAGATACGCAGTATTTT. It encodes CAWSRGIGTDTQYF.

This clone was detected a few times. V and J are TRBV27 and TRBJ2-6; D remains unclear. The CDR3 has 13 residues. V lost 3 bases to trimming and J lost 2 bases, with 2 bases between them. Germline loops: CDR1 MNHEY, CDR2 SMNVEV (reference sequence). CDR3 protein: CASSFPGANVLTF. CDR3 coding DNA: TGTGCCAGCAGTTTTCCTGGGGCCAACGTCCTGACTTTC.

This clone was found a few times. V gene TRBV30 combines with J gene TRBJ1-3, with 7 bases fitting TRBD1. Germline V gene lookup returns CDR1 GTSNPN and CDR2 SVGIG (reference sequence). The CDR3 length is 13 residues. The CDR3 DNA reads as TGTGCGATTCGGCAGGGGGCTGGAAACACCATATATTTT. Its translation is CAIRQGAGNTIYF.

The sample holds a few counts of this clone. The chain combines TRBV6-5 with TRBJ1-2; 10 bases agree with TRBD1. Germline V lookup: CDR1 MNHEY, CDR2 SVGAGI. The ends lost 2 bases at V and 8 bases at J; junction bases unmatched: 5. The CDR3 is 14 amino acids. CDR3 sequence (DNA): TGTGCCAGCAGTTACAGACAGGGGGCGGAAGGCTACACCTTC. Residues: CASSYRQGAEGYTF.

CDR3 sequence (DNA): TGTGCCAGTAGTATAGATCTAGGGACTAGCGGGGTCACAGATACGCAGTATTTT. It encodes CASSIDLGTSGVTDTQYF. The rearrangement joins TRBV19 to TRBJ2-3, with TRBD2 identical over 13 bases. The V gene's germline CDR1 is LNHDA and CDR2 SQIVND (reference sequence). The CDR3 loop spans 18 amino acids. With V trimmed by 0 bases and J by 2 bases, 5 bases remained unmatched.

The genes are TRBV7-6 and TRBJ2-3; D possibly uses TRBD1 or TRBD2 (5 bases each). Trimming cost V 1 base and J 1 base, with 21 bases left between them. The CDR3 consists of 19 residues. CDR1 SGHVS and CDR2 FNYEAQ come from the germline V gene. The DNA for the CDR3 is TGTGCCAGCAGCTTAGTCCCCGGGGACCCAGAAGGGGGCACAGATACGCAGTATTTT. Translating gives CASSLVPGDPEGGTDTQYF. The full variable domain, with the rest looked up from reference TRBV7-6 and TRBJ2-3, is GAGVSQSPRYKVTKRGQDVALRCDPISGHVSLYWYRQALGQGPEFLTYFNYEAQQDKSGLPNDRFSAERPEGSISTLTIQRTEQRDSAMYRCASSLVPGDPEGGTDTQYFGPGTRLTVL.

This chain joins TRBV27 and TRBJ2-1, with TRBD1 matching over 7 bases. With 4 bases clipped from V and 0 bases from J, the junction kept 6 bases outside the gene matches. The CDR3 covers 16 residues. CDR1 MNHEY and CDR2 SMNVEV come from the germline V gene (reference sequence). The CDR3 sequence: CASSSPGQSSYNEQFF. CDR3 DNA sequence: TGTGCCAGCAGTTCCCCGGGACAGAGCTCCTACAATGAGCAGTTCTTC.

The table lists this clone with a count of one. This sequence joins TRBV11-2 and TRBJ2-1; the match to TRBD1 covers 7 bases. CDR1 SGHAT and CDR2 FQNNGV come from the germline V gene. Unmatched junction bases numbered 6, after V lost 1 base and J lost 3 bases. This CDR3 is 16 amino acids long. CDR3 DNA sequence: TGTGCCAGCAGCTTAGGTCACAGGGGAAACTACAATGAGCAGTTCTTC. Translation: CASSLGHRGNYNEQFF.

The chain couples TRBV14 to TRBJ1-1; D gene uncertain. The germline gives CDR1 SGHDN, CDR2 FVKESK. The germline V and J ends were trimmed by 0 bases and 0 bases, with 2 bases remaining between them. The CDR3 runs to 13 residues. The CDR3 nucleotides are TGTGCCAGCAGCCAAGAGATGAACACTGAAGCTTTCTTT. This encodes CASSQEMNTEAFF.

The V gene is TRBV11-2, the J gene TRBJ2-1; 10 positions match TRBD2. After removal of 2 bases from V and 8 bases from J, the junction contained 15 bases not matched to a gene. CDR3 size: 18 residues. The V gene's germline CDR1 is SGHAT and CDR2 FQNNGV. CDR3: CASSLLVASGGAWDEQFF. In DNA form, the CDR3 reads TGTGCCAGCAGCTTATTAGTAGCGAGCGGGGGGGCTTGGGATGAGCAGTTCTTC.

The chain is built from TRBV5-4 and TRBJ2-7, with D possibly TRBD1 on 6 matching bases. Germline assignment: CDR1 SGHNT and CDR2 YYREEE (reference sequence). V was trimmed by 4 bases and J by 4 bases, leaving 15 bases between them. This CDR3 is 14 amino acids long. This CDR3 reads CASSMGQYGYEQYF. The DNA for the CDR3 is TGTGCCAGCAGCATGGGACAATACGGATACGAGCAGTACTTC.

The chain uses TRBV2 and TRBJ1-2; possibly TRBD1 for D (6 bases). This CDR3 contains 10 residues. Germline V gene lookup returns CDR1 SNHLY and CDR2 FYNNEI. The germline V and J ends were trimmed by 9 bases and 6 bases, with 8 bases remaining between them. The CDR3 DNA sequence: TGTGCCAGACACAGGGATGGCTACACCTTC. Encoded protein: CARHRDGYTF.